The 16 T cell receptor beta chains presented below share a single source sample, sequenced in a study of blood T cells in healthy people across ages. The authors ran a second PCR of about 7 to 11 cycles using a sample-barcoded 5' primer and a J-beta primer mix. Via MiXCR, TCRdb re-called the 5' RACE reads, giving one row per CDR3 protein. The sample lists hundreds of thousands of distinct CDR3 sequences; approximately 44% were seen once. The sample consisted of blood. Receptors were obtained from a man in his sixties in good health.

This clonotype was observed a few times. The V and J genes are TRBV2 and TRBJ1-5; TRBD1 matches 8 bases. The CDR3 length is 14 residues. Germline V gives CDR1 SNHLY, CDR2 FYNNEI. Trimming cost V 6 bases and J 5 bases; bases outside gene matches: 6. CDR3 nucleotides: TGTGCCAGCAGCCGCGGACAGGGTCATCAGCCCCAGCATTTT. This encodes CASSRGQGHQPQHF.

The chain uses TRBV6-5 and TRBJ1-2; 9 positions match TRBD1. Germline assignment: CDR1 MNHEY and CDR2 SVGAGI. V was clipped by 10 bases and J by 6 bases; unmatched bases: 9. The CDR3 has 13 residues. The CDR3 spells CATVEQGADGYTF. The CDR3 nucleotides are TGTGCCACGGTGGAACAGGGGGCGGATGGCTACACCTTC.

The chain carries TRBV6-1 and TRBJ1-6; 7 bases are shared with TRBD1. CDR1 and CDR2 from the germline V gene are MNHNS and SASEGT. This CDR3 is 16 amino acids long. With 8 bases clipped from V and 4 bases from J, the junction kept 11 bases outside the gene matches. This CDR3 is CASLRSRGQYNSPLHF. The CDR3 bases are TGTGCCAGCCTGCGGAGCAGGGGACAGTATAATTCACCCCTCCACTTT.

Worth noting for this clonotype: With a much larger clone just one base away, this may be a read error. V and J are TRBV7-2 and TRBJ2-3; the match to TRBD1 covers 7 bases. V dropped 3 bases and J dropped 1; count of bases not matched to a gene: 7. The CDR3 totals 16 residues. Germline loops: CDR1 SGHTA, CDR2 FQGNSA. In DNA, the CDR3 is TGTGCCAGCAGCTTGGAGACAGGGTTCGGCACAGATACGCAGTATTTT. Translating it yields CASSLETGFGTDTQYF.

This clonotype has only one observation. V gene TRBV6-2 or TRBV6-3 combines with J gene TRBJ2-7; D assignment may be TRBD1 or TRBD2 (5 bases each). The end of the DNA fits TRBJ2-5 better, so the J call may be wrong. Germline V lookup: CDR1 MNHEY, CDR2 SVGEGT. This CDR3 is 13 amino acids long. The DNA of the CDR3 is TGTGCCAGCACCGAGGGACGGAGGGAGACCCAGTACTTC. It specifies CASTEGRRETQYF.

This clonotype has more than one count but fewer than ten. The rearrangement links TRBV7-9 to TRBJ2-6; D is possibly TRBD1 (5 bases). Trimming stripped 4 bases from V and 0 bases from J, with 7 bases between. The CDR3 runs 15 residues. The germline CDR1 and CDR2 sequences are SEHNR and FQNEAQ (reference sequence). Here the CDR3 reads CASSSRDSGANVLTF. In DNA, the CDR3 is TGTGCCAGCAGCTCCAGGGACTCTGGGGCCAACGTCCTGACTTTC.

This clonotype was counted only a few times. V gene TRBV7-9 combines with J gene TRBJ2-5; TRBD2 matches 11 bases. CDR3 length equals 14 residues. Trimming cost V 7 bases and J 3 bases; bases outside gene matches: 4. Germline V lookup: CDR1 SEHNR, CDR2 FQNEAQ (reference sequence). CDR3 bases: TGTGCCAGCAACCTAGCGGGGGGTGAAGAGACCCAGTACTTC. It encodes CASNLAGGEETQYF.

This clonotype was detected a few times. The gene calls are TRBV3-1 and TRBJ2-1; D may match TRBD1 or TRBD2 (5 bases each). Trimming shortened V by 0 bases and J by 6 bases, and 12 bases separated the two germline ends. The CDR3 covers 15 residues. From germline, CDR1 is LGHDT and CDR2 YNNKEL (reference sequence). CDR3 loop: CASSQDPGPSNEQFF. The CDR3, as DNA: TGTGCCAGCAGCCAAGATCCGGGGCCGTCCAATGAGCAGTTCTTC.

On this clonotype: Sequence at one end of the junction differs from germline and may be a read error. The V gene is TRBV29-1, the J gene TRBJ2-3; 7 bases fit TRBD2. The germline CDR1 and CDR2 sequences are SQVTM and ANQGSEA. This CDR3 region has 13 residues. CDR3 bases: TGCAGCGAAAGGGAGGGTAGCACAGATTCGCAGTATTTT. It yields the protein CSEREGSTDSQYF.

The chain employs TRBV20-1 and TRBJ2-7, with 9 bases matching TRBD1. The DNA end favors TRBJ2-5, so the J call may be wrong. From germline, CDR1 is DFQATT and CDR2 SNEGSKA (reference sequence). This CDR3 comprises 15 residues. CDR3 in amino acids: CSARGTGQGRGTQYF. CDR3 in DNA: TGCAGTGCTAGAGGCACAGGACAGGGGAGGGGGACCCAGTACTTC.

The table lists this clonotype with a few counts. The rearrangement joins TRBV6-1 to TRBJ1-5; tentative D call: TRBD1 (6 bases). Trimming cost V 7 bases and J 5 bases, with 9 bases left between them. Germline CDR1 reads MNHNS; CDR2 reads SASEGT. The CDR3 is 12 residues long. The CDR3 coding sequence is TGTGCCAGCACGGCAGGGGATCAGCCCCAGCATTTT. This encodes CASTAGDQPQHF.

This clonotype was found a few times. This sequence joins TRBV13 and TRBJ2-3, with D perhaps TRBD1 (5 bases). The germline V gene encodes CDR1 PRHDT and CDR2 FYEKMQ (reference sequence). The CDR3 spans 15 residues. V gave up 5 bases and J gave up 3 bases, with 15 bases separating them. The CDR3 DNA sequence: TGTGCCAGCAGCCCCGAAGGGGTTTGGACAGATACGCAGTATTTT. This gives the protein CASSPEGVWTDTQYF.

This chain links TRBV12-3 or TRBV12-4 with TRBJ2-7, with unresolved D. V lost 6 bases, J lost 5 bases, and 11 bases lay in between. This CDR3 is 12 amino acids long. The CDR3 bases are TGTGCCAGCAGCCCTACCAGGCACGAGCAGTACTTC. It translates to CASSPTRHEQYF.

As DNA, the CDR3 is TGCAGCGTTGGTGGGGCAACGAACACTGAAGCTTTCTTT. This gives the protein CSVGGATNTEAFF. The chain couples TRBV29-1 to TRBJ1-1; weak D call: TRBD1 (5 bases). Trimming removed 4 bases from V and 1 base from J, with 10 bases in between. The CDR3 runs 13 residues. Germline V gives CDR1 SQVTM, CDR2 ANQGSEA.

Only a few counts were recorded for this clonotype. The J gene is TRBJ2-5, the V gene TRBV7-9; possible D gene TRBD1, 5 bases. The V gene lost 0 bases and the J gene lost 2 bases, with 10 bases spanning the gap. This CDR3 is 15 amino acids long. CDR1 and CDR2 (germline): SEHNR, FQNEAQ (reference sequence). The CDR3 sequence: CASSLAGQAQETQYF. The DNA for the CDR3 is TGTGCCAGCAGCTTAGCGGGGCAAGCTCAAGAGACCCAGTACTTC.

This chain uses TRBV6-1 with TRBJ1-4, with 9 bases identical to TRBD1. The CDR3 runs 15 residues. With 3 bases clipped from V and 16 bases from J, the junction kept 15 bases outside the gene matches. Germline CDR1 and CDR2: MNHNS and SASEGT. CDR3 residues: CASSETGTGIVLWFF. The CDR3 region has the DNA TGTGCCAGCAGTGAGACCGGGACAGGGATCGTCCTCTGGTTTTTT.